This T cell receptor (beta chain) was sequenced for a study of blood T cell repertoires in COVID-19 (dated by TCRdb to between 2020 and 2021). About the study as a whole: Samples from collaborators originated in the United States, Italy and Spain and spanned both the acute and convalescent phases of COVID-19. The material from the prospective study consisted of cDNA or gDNA derived from T cells, B-cell-depleted T cells, or PBMCs. The dataset comprised deeply sampled blood TCRbeta repertoires from subjects exposed to, actively infected with, or recovered from COVID-19. The repertoires were made available in a free public database intended to serve as a resource for research on the immune response to SARS-CoV-2. The samples were drawn from the first 160 participants of the ongoing ImmuneRACE study and from over 950 subjects provided by 6 global collaborators. Sample metadata almost always included a de-identified subject ID, COVID-19 status, age in years and sex. Where HLA class I and class II types were available, the types were taken from metadata supplied by the sample provider, not from assay-based typing. The investigation overall reported the following: The amount of clinical and demographic metadata varied by source and participant and was provided uncurated.

TCRbeta CDR3 regions were amplified from genomic DNA by means of the immunoSEQ Assay, a bias-controlled multiplex PCR. Under the source paper's analysis protocol: The number of nucleated cells in each sample was estimated by amplification of reference gene primers within the assay. To quantify the absolute abundance of each unique TCRbeta CDR3 rearrangement, sequence reads were collapsed and filtered. Productive Simpson clonality was computed per sample as the square root of Simpson's diversity index over productive rearrangements. In TCRdb, the immuneACCESS table is reduced to in-frame sequences with V and J assigned. These tables do not hold every clone; where another copy was compared, an unresolved V gene accounts for under half, and the others remain unexplained. The V and J calls and clone size were taken over from that table, and D and trimming were inferred from the DNA. The sample records 130,000 to 150,000 clones, around 87% of which are singletons. The ten largest clonotypes hold approximately 35% of the sample.

The CDR3 numbers 16 residues from cysteine through phenylalanine. Only CDR3 DNA is held: 48 bases, read in frame from base 1. CDR1 and CDR2 (MNHEY, SVGEGT) derive from the germline V gene. After removal of 5 bases from V and 4 bases from J, the junction retains 13 bases not matched to a gene. Notes on this clone: The specificity of this receptor is unknown. The input lacks base qualities; no much larger clone sits a single base away.

Samples from volunteer blood donors who had recovered from COVID-19 were contributed by a second Seattle source. The collaborating institutions used their own protocols to collect whole blood in K2EDTA tubes. Collaborator samples were shipped for TCRbeta analysis as frozen whole blood, isolated PBMCs, or DNA extracted from either sample type. The sequenced sample consisted of peripheral blood. The receptor chain draws on TRBV6-2 or TRBV6-3 and TRBJ1-2, with TRBD1 matching 7 junction bases. The TCR was taken from a man aged 50 to 60 who had recovered from COVID-19. DNA sequence: TGTGCCAGCAGTAACACCGGGACAGCTTTTGGCTATGGCTACACCTTC. Translated, it gives CASSNTGTAFGYGYTF.